This T cell receptor beta chain is drawn from a study of CD8+CD57+ T cells in acquired aplastic anemia. Study-wide background: Sorted CD4+ plus CD8+ cells gave DNA averaging about 3 ug. Whole-study findings and limits: In common between the patients and the controls were approximately 28 CD8+ CDR3 sequences. No significant difference in CD8+ Simpson's diversity was found between patients and controls.

Comment on this clonotype: Its antigen remains unidentified. A read error may account for a junction end that differs from germline.

TCR beta VDJ and CDR3 were profiled, and genomic DNA was the template. MiXCR was run by TCRdb on the reads, yielding one entry per CDR3 protein. The data show 200,000 or so distinct CDR3 sequences, over 55% seen once. Sequencing was done on patients that had shown CD8+CD57+ cell expansion by flow cytometry. The length of the CDR3 is 15 residues. From germline, CDR1 is SEHNR and CDR2 FQNEAQ (reference sequence). The TCR comes from a human donor with aplastic anemia. The genes are TRBV7-9 and TRBJ2-5; D is unresolved. The specimen was sorted CD4+, CD8+, or CD8+CD57+ T cells (not recorded which) from PBMCs. The CDR3 nucleotides are TGTGACAGCAGCTTAGTTTGGGGATTGCGGGAGACCCAGTACTTC. Its protein is CDSSLVWGLRETQYF.